This T cell receptor (beta chain) came from a study of T cell repertoires in cytomegalovirus infection (dated by TCRdb to the late 2010s). For the study in its entirety: Recently identified HLA-C-restricted CMV epitopes, whose presentation resists viral immunomodulation, were targeted by peptide stimulations together with well-studied HLA-B-restricted epitopes. Because public TCR beta signatures pointed to carriage of CMV infection together with the matching HLA type, the HLA type of each donor mattered for the analysis.

Interpreted using the paper, the treatment or condition label stands for: in vitro stimulation with specific CMV peptide epitopes to enrich CMV-specific T cells. Taken from cysteine to phenylalanine, the CDR3 has 11 residues. The sequence is cut down to CDR3 DNA, 33 bases in frame from base 1. V is reduced by 1 base and J by 12 bases, leaving a spacing of 7 bases between them. On this clonotype itself: Its antigen target is currently unknown. There are no base qualities to consult, and no much larger clone falls within one base.

What the research found in general, with its limitations: In both this cohort and an independent cohort of under 450 donors, the cumulative frequency of public TCR beta family members distinguished carriers of CMV infection plus the relevant HLA type. In the ex vivo response, HLA-C-restricted CMV-specific TCR beta clonotypes were dominant, and in two of eight donors the single most frequent clonotype came from this HLA-C-restricted group.

TCRdb records Illumina HiSeq 1500 as the sequencer. TCRdb passed the public sequencing reads through fastp at Q25 and MiXCR, retaining productive beta sequences. Every CDR3 protein is listed once, alongside the most common genes and DNA of its rows. The sample contains approximately 1,000,000 distinct CDR3 sequences, around 31% of them found a single time. The top ten constitute about 14% of the sample. This TCR came from a human donor in good health (CMV status not recorded). Some clones in this sample may be carry-over from other donors' samples. The V and J segments used are TRBV12-3 or TRBV12-4 and TRBJ2-1, with TRBD1 as a weak D call on 5 bases. This material consisted of cultured CD8+ T cells from PBMCs, taken from culture after CMV antigen stimulation. The nucleotide sequence is given as TGTGCCAGCAGTTTAGGGGGCTGGCAGTTCTTC. Translated, it gives CASSLGGWQFF.